This T cell receptor (beta chain) was captured by sequencing in a study of T cells after yellow fever vaccination. About the research overall: Preparation of fractions with low cell numbers was performed using SMART-Seq v4 Ultra Low Input. Findings and limits, study-wide: The study found a weaker secondary response that peaked faster, day 5 versus 15.

Making TCR cDNA involved 5'RACE template switching, which added UMIs and a universal primer site. TCRdb used MiXCR to reprocess the 5' RACE reads, holding one entry per CDR3 protein. The sample lists 500,000 to 650,000 distinct CDR3 sequences, about a sixth occurring once. On this clonotype itself: The antigen is unknown.

The CDR3 consists of 13 residues. Germline V gene data show CDR1 as MNHNS and CDR2 as SASEGT. Germline trimming cut 6 bases from V and 8 bases from J; bases unmatched to any gene: 9. The sequence came from a man between 18 and 29 years old who received the YFV17D yellow fever vaccine. V gene TRBV6-1 combines with J gene TRBJ1-1; 7 positions agree with TRBD1. Sequenced here: PBMCs, sampled less than 6 days after the first yellow fever vaccination. The CDR3 DNA reads as TGTGCCAGCAGAAATGACAGGGCCAGGGAAGCTTTCTTT. Protein sequence: CASRNDRAREAFF.